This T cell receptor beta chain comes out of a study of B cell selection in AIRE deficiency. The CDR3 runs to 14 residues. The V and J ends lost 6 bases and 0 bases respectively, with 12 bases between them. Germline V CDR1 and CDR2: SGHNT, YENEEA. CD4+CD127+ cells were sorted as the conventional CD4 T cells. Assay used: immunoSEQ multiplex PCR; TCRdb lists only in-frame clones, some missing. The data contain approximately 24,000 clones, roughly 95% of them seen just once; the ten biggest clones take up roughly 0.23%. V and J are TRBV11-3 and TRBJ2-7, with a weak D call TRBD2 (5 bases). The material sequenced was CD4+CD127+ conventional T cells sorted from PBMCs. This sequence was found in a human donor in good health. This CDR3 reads CASSRSGSSYEQYF. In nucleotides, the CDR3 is TGTGCCAGCAGTCGATCGGGGTCCTCCTACGAGCAGTACTTC.